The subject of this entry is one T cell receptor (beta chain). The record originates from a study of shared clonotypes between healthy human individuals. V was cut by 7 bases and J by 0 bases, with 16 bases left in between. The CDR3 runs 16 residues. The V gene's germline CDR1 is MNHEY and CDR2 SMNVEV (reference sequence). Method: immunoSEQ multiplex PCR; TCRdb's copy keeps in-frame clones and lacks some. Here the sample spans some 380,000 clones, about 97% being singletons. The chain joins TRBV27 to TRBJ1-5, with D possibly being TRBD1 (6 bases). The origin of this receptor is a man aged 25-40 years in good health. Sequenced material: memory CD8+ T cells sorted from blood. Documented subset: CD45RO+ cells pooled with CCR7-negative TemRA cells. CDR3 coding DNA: TGTGCCAGCAAACCATCAGGGGACTCTAGCAATCAGCCCCAGCATTTT. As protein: CASKPSGDSSNQPQHF.